These 4 T cell receptor beta chains were sequenced from one sample in a study of a mutant IDH1 vaccine in newly diagnosed glioma. Assay: immunoSEQ multiplex PCR; the TCRdb copy retains only in-frame clones and omits some. This sample has about 50,000 clones, with 86% found just once. Specified time point: baseline, week 1 (first vaccination visit). The treatment: pre-vaccination baseline after standard-of-care therapy. The input for sequencing was PBMCs, taken from a glioma patient treated with radiotherapy, temozolomide or both. Source of these receptors: a man aged 35 to 55 with glioma.

J is TRBJ2-5 and V is TRBV4-2; possible D gene TRBD2, 5 bases. The CDR3 is 15 residues long. Per germline, CDR1 LGHNA and CDR2 YNFKEQ. Deletions cut 3 bases from V and 4 bases from J, with 15 bases between. The CDR3 here is CASSQADGVGETQYF. The DNA of the CDR3 is TGTGCCAGCAGCCAGGCCGACGGGGTCGGAGAGACCCAGTACTTC.

This clone is a singleton in its sample. This chain connects TRBV5-8 to TRBJ2-7; perhaps D is TRBD1 or TRBD2 (6 bases each). Germline CDR1 and CDR2: SGHTS and YDEGEE. This CDR3 has 18 amino acids. Trimming pared 5 bases from V and 0 bases from J, leaving 24 bases between. The CDR3 sequence is CASRLDSSWEASSYEQYF. For the CDR3, the DNA is TGTGCCAGCAGGCTGGACAGCAGTTGGGAGGCCTCCTCCTACGAGCAGTACTTC.

The V and J genes are TRBV20-1 and TRBJ2-1; 7 bases map to TRBD1. This CDR3 has 11 amino acids. CDR1 and CDR2 (germline): DFQATT, SNEGSKA (reference sequence). J was trimmed by 7 bases and V by 4 bases; bases with no gene match: 1. CDR3 bases: TGCAGTGCTAACAGGGGTAATGAGCAGTTCTTC. Residues: CSANRGNEQFF.

The chain joins TRBV6-5 to TRBJ1-1; D gene uncertain. V gave up 4 bases and J gave up 4 bases, with 13 bases separating them. Germline V gene lookup returns CDR1 MNHEY and CDR2 SVGAGI. CDR3 length: 14 amino acids. CDR3 sequence (DNA): TGTGCCAGCAGTTTTGGGCTAGGAAGCACTGAAGCTTTCTTT. The encoded protein is CASSFGLGSTEAFF.